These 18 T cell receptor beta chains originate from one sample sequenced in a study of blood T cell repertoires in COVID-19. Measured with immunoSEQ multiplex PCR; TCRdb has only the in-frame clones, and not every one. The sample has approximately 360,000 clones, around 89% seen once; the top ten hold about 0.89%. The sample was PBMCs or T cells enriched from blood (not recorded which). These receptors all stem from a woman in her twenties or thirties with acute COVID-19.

The DNA of the CDR3 is TGTGCCACCCGGGACTCGAACACTGAAGCTTTCTTT. Translating it yields CATRDSNTEAFF. The J gene is TRBJ1-1, the V gene TRBV19, with a tentative D call TRBD1 (5 bases). This CDR3 spans 12 amino acids. The germline V and J ends were trimmed by 10 bases and 1 base, with 10 bases remaining between them. Germline V gives CDR1 LNHDA, CDR2 SQIVND (reference sequence). Full variable domain (outside the CDR3, taken from reference TRBV19 and TRBJ1-1): DGGITQSPKYLFRKEGQNVTLSCEQNLNHDAMYWYRQDPGQGLRLIYYSQIVNDFQKGDIAEGYSVSREKKESFPLTVTSAQKNPTAFYLCATRDSNTEAFFGQGTRLTVV.

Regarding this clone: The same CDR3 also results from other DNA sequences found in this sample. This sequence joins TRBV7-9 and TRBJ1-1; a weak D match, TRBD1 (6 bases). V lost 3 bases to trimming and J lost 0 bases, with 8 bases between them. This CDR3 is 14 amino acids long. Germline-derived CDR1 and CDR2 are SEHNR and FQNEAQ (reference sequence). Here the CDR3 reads CASSLGHVNTEAFF. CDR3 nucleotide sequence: TGTGCCAGCAGCTTGGGACACGTGAACACTGAAGCTTTCTTT.

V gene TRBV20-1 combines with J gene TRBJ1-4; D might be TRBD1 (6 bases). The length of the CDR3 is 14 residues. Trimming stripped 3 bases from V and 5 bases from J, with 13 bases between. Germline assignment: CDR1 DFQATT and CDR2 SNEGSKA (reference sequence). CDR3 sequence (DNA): TGCAGTGCTAGTGAGGGACACCTAAATGAAAAACTGTTTTTT. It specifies CSASEGHLNEKLFF.

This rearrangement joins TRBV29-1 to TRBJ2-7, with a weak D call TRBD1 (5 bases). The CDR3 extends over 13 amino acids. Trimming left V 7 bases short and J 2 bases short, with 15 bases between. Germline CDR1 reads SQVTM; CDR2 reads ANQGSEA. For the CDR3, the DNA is TGCAGCGGCACCTCGACAGAGACCTACGAGCAGTACTTC. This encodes CSGTSTETYEQYF.

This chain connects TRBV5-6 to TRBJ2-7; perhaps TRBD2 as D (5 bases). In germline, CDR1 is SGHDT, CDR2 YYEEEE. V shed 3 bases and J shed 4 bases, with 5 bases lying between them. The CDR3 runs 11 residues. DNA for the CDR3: TGTGCCAGCAGCTCGGGATACGAGCAGTACTTC. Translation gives CASSSGYEQYF. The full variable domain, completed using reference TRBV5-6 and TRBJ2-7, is DAGVTQSPTHLIKTRGQQVTLRCSPKSGHDTVSWYQQALGQGPQFIFQYYEEEERQRGNFPDRFSGHQFPNYSSELNVNALLLGDSALYLCASSSGYEQYFGPGTRLTVT.

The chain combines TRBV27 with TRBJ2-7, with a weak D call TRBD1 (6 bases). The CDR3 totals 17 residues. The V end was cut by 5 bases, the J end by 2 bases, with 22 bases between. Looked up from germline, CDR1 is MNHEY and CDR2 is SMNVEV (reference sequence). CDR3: CASSTLQGGRNPYEQYF. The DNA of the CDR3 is TGTGCCAGCAGTACCTTACAGGGCGGAAGGAATCCCTACGAGCAGTACTTC.

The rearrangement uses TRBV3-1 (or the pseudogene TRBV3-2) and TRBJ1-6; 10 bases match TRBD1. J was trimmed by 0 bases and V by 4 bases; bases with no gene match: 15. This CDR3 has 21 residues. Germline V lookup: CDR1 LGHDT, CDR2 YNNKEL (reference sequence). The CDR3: CASSRTGTGVARSSYNSPLHF. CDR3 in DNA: TGTGCCAGCAGCCGAACCGGGACAGGGGTGGCAAGGAGCTCCTATAATTCACCCCTCCACTTT.

Here the CDR3 reads CASSLGGTGAAGELFF. The CDR3 region has the DNA TGTGCCAGCAGCTTAGGAGGGACAGGGGCCGCCGGGGAGCTGTTTTTT. J is TRBJ2-2 and V is TRBV7-9; TRBD1 aligns across 10 bases. The CDR3 length is 16 residues. Unmatched junction bases numbered 5, after V lost 1 base and J lost 6 bases. Germline V gives CDR1 SEHNR, CDR2 FQNEAQ (reference sequence).

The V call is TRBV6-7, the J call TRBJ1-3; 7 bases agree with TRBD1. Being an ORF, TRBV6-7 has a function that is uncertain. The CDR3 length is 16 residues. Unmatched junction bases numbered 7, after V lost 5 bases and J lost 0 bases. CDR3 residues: CASSRITGDSGNTIYF. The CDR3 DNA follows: TGTGCCAGCAGTAGGATAACAGGGGACTCTGGAAACACCATATATTTT.

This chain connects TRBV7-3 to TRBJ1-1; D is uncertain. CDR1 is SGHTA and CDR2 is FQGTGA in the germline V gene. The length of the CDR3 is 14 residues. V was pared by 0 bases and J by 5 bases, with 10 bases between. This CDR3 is CASSLTGPGTEAFF. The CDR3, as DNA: TGTGCCAGCAGCTTAACCGGGCCGGGGACTGAAGCTTTCTTT. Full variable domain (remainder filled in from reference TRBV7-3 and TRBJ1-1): GAGVSQTPSNKVTEKGKYVELRCDPISGHTALYWYRQSLGQGPEFLIYFQGTGAADDSGLPNDRFFAVRPEGSVSTLKIQRTERGDSAVYLCASSLTGPGTEAFFGQGTRLTVV.

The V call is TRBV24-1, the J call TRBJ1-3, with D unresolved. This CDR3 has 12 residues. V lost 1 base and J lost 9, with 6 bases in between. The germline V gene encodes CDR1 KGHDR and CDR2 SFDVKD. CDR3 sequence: CATSDFRGTIYF. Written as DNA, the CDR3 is TGTGCCACCAGTGATTTCCGGGGCACCATATATTTT.

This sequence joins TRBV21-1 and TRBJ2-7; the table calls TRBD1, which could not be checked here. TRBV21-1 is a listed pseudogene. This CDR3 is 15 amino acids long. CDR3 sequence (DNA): TGTGCCAGCAGCAAAGGACAGGGGCCTTCCTACGAGCAGTACTTC. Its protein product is CASSKGQGPSYEQYF.

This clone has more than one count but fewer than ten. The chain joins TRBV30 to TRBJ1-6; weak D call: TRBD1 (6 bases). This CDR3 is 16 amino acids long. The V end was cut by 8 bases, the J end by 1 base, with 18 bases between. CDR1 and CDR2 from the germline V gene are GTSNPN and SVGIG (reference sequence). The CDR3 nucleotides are TGTGCCCGCCCCCGGGGGGGCGTATCCTATAATTCACCCCTCCACTTT. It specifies CARPRGGVSYNSPLHF. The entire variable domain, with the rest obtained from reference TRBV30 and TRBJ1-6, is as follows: SQTIHQWPATLVQPVGSPLSLECTVEGTSNPNLYWYRQAAGRGLQLLFYSVGIGQISSEVPQNLSASRPQDRQFILSSKKLLLSDSGFYLCARPRGGVSYNSPLHFGNGTRLTVT.

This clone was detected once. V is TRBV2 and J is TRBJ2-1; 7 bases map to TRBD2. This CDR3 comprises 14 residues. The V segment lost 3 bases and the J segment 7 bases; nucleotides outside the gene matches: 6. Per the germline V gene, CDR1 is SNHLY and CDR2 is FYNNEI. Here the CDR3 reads CASSEAGRGNEQFF. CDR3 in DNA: TGTGCCAGCAGTGAGGCAGGGAGGGGAAATGAGCAGTTCTTC.

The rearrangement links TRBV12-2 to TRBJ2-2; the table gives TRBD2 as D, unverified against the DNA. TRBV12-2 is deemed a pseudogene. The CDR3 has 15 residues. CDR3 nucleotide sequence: TGTGCAAGTCGCTTATCCTACGTGAACACCGGGGAGCTGTTTTTT. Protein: CASRLSYVNTGELFF.

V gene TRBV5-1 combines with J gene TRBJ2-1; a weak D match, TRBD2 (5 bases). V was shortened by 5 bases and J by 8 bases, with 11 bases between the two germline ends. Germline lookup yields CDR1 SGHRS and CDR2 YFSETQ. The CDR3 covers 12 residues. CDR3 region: CASRTGSYEQFF. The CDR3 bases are TGCGCCAGCAGGACGGGGTCATATGAGCAGTTCTTC.

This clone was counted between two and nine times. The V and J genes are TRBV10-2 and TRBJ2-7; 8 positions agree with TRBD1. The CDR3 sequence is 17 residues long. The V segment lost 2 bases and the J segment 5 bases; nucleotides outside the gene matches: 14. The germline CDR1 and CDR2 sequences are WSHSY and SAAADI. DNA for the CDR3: TGCGCCAGCAGTGAGGGACTTAGGACAGGGAGAATGAACGAGCAGTACTTC. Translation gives CASSEGLRTGRMNEQYF.

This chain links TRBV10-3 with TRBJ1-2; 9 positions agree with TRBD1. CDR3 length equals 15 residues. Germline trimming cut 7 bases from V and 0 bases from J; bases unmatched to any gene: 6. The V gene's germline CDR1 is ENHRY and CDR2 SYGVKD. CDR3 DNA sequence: TGTGCCATCACCGGGGACAGGGAAGCTAACTATGGCTACACCTTC. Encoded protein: CAITGDREANYGYTF.